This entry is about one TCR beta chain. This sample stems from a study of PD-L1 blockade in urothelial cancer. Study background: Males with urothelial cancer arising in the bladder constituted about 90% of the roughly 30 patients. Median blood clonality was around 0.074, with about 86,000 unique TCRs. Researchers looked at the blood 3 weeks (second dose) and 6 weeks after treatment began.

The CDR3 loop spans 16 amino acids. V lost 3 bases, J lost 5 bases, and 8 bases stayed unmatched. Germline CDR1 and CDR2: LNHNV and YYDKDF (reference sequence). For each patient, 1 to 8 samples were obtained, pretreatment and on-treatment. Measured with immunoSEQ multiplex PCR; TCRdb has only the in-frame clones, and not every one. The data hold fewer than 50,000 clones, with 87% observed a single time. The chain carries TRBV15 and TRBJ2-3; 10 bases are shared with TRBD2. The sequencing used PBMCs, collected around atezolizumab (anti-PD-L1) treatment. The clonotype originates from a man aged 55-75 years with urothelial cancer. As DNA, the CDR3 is TGTGCCACCAGCAGGCCAGCGGGGGGGCTGGGAGATACGCAGTATTTT. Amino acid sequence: CATSRPAGGLGDTQYF.